Listed here is a single T cell receptor beta chain. CDR1 is MGHRA and CDR2 is YSYEKL in the germline V gene. The V end was cut by 0 bases, the J end by 6 bases, with 17 bases between. The CDR3 extends over 17 amino acids. The data originate from a study of blood T cell repertoires in COVID-19. The wider study: Researchers got acute and convalescent COVID-19 samples from the United States, Italy and Spain. From T cells, B-cell-depleted T cells, or PBMCs came the material, which was cDNA or gDNA.

While infection was still active, Seattle patients were enrolled and then followed longitudinally. The authors' processing: The authors estimated nucleated cell counts from reference gene primer amplification. Assay used: immunoSEQ multiplex PCR; TCRdb lists only in-frame clones, some missing. V and J calls and clone size are as listed in that table; D and trimming were resolved from the DNA. The table shows about 87,000 clones, with around 85% occurring only once. The sequenced sample consisted of peripheral blood. The TCR sequence derives from a woman older than 75 with COVID-19, enrolled during active disease. The V gene is TRBV4-1, the J gene TRBJ2-2; D unresolved. The CDR3 region has the DNA TGCGCCAGCAGCCAAGACAAGGAGAGCCGGCTCGCCGGGGAGCTGTTTTTT. Translating it yields CASSQDKESRLAGELFF.